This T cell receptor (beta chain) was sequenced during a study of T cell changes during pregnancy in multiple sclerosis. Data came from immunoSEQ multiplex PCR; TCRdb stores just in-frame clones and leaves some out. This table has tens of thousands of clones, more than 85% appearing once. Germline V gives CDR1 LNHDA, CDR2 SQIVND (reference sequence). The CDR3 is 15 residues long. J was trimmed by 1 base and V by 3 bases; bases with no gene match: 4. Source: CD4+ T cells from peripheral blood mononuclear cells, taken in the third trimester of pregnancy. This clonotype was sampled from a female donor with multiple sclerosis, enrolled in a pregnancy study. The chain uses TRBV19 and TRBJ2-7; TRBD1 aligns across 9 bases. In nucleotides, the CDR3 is TGTGCCAGTAGTATTAGAGGACAGGGGTCCTACGAGCAGTACTTC. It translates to CASSIRGQGSYEQYF.